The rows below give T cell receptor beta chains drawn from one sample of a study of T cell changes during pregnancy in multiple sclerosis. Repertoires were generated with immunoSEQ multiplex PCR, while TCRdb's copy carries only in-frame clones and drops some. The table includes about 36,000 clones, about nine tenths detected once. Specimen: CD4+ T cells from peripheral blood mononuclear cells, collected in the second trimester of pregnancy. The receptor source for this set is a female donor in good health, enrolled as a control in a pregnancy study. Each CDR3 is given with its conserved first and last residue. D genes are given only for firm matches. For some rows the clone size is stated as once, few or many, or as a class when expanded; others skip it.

CASSLVEGKMNTEAFF	TGTGCCAGCAGCTTAGTGGAGGGGAAAATGAACACTGAAGCTTTCTTT	NA	TRBV7-2	NA	TRBJ1-1
CASSLDVGSGQETQYF	TGTGCCAGCAGCTTAGATGTTGGTAGCGGCCAAGAGACCCAGTACTTC	NA	TRBV7-2	NA	TRBJ2-5
CASRRQGADTGELFF	TGTGCCAGCAGAAGACAGGGGGCGGACACCGGGGAGCTGTTTTTT	TRBD1	TRBV2	NA	TRBJ2-2
CASSLMTGSSYEQYF	TGTGCCAGCAGCTTGATGACAGGAAGCTCCTACGAGCAGTACTTC	NA	TRBV11-3	NA	TRBJ2-7
CASSSSGRFGQYF	TGTGCCAGCAGTTCCTCGGGGAGGTTCGGGCAGTACTTC	NA	TRBV27	NA	TRBJ2-7
CASSYFRQGLGEQYF	TGTGCCAGCAGTTACTTTCGACAGGGATTAGGCGAGCAGTACTTC	TRBD1	TRBV6-5	once	TRBJ2-7
CASSLGRRTENTEAFF	TGCGCCAGCAGCCTGGGGCGCCGGACAGAGAACACTGAAGCTTTCTTT	NA	TRBV5-1	NA	TRBJ1-1
CATSRGTGTSNEQFF	TGTGCCACCAGCAGAGGAACCGGGACTAGCAATGAGCAGTTCTTC	TRBD2	TRBV15	NA	TRBJ2-1
CASSLYRGEKLFF	TGTGCCAGCAGCTTATACCGGGGTGAAAAACTGTTTTTT	NA	TRBV7-9	NA	TRBJ1-4
CASSFGQTNQPQHF	TGTGCCAGTAGTTTTGGACAGACCAATCAGCCCCAGCATTTT	NA	TRBV19	NA	TRBJ1-5
CASSVDPAVETQYF	TGTGCCAGCAGCGTAGACCCAGCGGTGGAGACCCAGTACTTC	NA	TRBV9	NA	TRBJ2-5
CASSKGRGHYGELFF	TGTGCCAGTAGTAAGGGCAGGGGTCACTACGGGGAGCTGTTTTTT	NA	TRBV19	NA	TRBJ2-2
CASSYRRGGQETQYF	TGTGCCAGCAGCTATCGGCGGGGGGGTCAAGAGACCCAGTACTTC	TRBD2	TRBV7-9	NA	TRBJ2-5
CASSLFRGGEQYF	TGCGCCAGCAGCCTGTTTCGGGGAGGCGAGCAGTACTTC	NA	TRBV5-1	NA	TRBJ2-7
CASSGEVQGQETQYF	TGCGCCAGCAGCGGTGAGGTCCAGGGCCAAGAGACCCAGTACTTC	NA	TRBV5-1	NA	TRBJ2-5
CASSPGVLVASYNEQFF	TGCGCCAGCAGCCCGGGCGTGTTGGTAGCGTCATACAATGAGCAGTTCTTC	NA	TRBV5-1	NA	TRBJ2-1
CASSLGLPGGQETQYF	TGCGCCAGCAGCCTTGGACTTCCGGGCGGCCAAGAGACCCAGTACTTC	NA	TRBV4-1	NA	TRBJ2-5
CASSLDGTEAFF	TGTGCCAGCAGCTTAGATGGGACAGAAGCTTTCTTT	NA	TRBV7-8	NA	TRBJ1-1
CASSLELAGSYEQYF	TGCGCCAGCAGCTTGGAGCTAGCGGGTTCCTACGAGCAGTACTTC	TRBD2	TRBV5-1	NA	TRBJ2-7
CAWSPGTGQETQYF	TGTGCCTGGAGTCCAGGGACAGGTCAAGAGACCCAGTACTTC	TRBD1	TRBV30	NA	TRBJ2-5
CASRGQGDFRPQHF	TGTGCCAGCAGGGGACAGGGAGACTTTCGGCCCCAGCATTTT	TRBD1	TRBV27	few	TRBJ1-5
CASSPGTQVQETQYF	TGCGCCAGCAGCCCGGGGACACAAGTCCAAGAGACCCAGTACTTC	NA	TRBV4-1	NA	TRBJ2-5
CAISNEINYGYTF	TGTGCCATCAGTAACGAGATTAACTATGGCTACACCTTC	NA	TRBV10-3	NA	TRBJ1-2
CASTPGQNYGYTF	TGTGCCAGCACCCCGGGACAGAACTATGGCTACACCTTC	TRBD1	TRBV28	NA	TRBJ1-2
CASASFGEKLFF	TGTGCCAGCGCGAGTTTCGGTGAAAAACTGTTTTTT	NA	TRBV27	NA	TRBJ1-4
CASSWGGNQPQHF	TGTGCCAGCAGTTGGGGAGGCAATCAGCCCCAGCATTTT	NA	TRBV27	NA	TRBJ1-5
CASSLQGSSNQPQHF	TGCGCCAGCAGCTTACAGGGGAGTAGCAATCAGCCCCAGCATTTT	TRBD1	TRBV5-1	NA	TRBJ1-5
CASSLDWGRDYGYTF	TGCGCCAGCAGCTTGGACTGGGGCAGGGACTATGGCTACACCTTC	NA	TRBV5-1	NA	TRBJ1-2
CASSLDAGQGINEQFF	TGCGCCAGCAGCTTGGATGCGGGACAGGGAATCAATGAGCAGTTCTTC	TRBD1	TRBV5-1	NA	TRBJ2-1
CASALRAQGEEQYF	TGTGCCAGCGCCCTCCGGGCCCAGGGGGAAGAGCAGTACTTC	TRBD1	TRBV7-8	NA	TRBJ2-7
CASSTRTSGPNEQFF	TGTGCCAGCAGCACAAGGACTAGCGGGCCAAATGAGCAGTTCTTC	TRBD2	TRBV5-4	NA	TRBJ2-1
CASLQGPNTEAFF	TGTGCCAGCTTACAGGGCCCGAACACTGAAGCTTTCTTT	NA	TRBV19	NA	TRBJ1-1
CASRDRTSRDEQFF	TGTGCCAGCAGGGACCGGACTAGTCGCGATGAGCAGTTCTTC	TRBD2	TRBV28	once	TRBJ2-1
CASSSMFRDRGRRTEAFF	TGCGCCAGCAGTTCGATGTTCCGGGACAGGGGGCGAAGGACTGAAGCTTTCTTT	TRBD1	TRBV4-1	NA	TRBJ1-1
CASSDRPGQPQHF	TGTGCCAGCAGTGACAGGCCGGGTCAGCCCCAGCATTTT	NA	TRBV9	NA	TRBJ1-5
CASSRGQGGQPQHF	TGTGCCAGTAGTAGGGGGCAGGGTGGTCAGCCCCAGCATTTT	NA	TRBV19	NA	TRBJ1-5
CASSFQDRWYGYTF	TGTGCCAGCAGTTTTCAGGACAGGTGGTATGGCTACACCTTC	TRBD1	TRBV28	NA	TRBJ1-2
CASSLLGQRVAEAFF	TGTGCCAGCAGCCTACTGGGGCAGCGGGTGGCTGAAGCTTTCTTT	NA	TRBV7-8	NA	TRBJ1-1
CASSFRNTEAFF	TGTGCCAGCAGCTTCAGGAACACTGAAGCTTTCTTT	NA	TRBV5-6	NA	TRBJ1-1
CASSPPGNEQFF	TGTGCCAGCAGCCCCCCCGGCAATGAGCAGTTCTTC	NA	TRBV7-9	NA	TRBJ2-1
CASRDTTGSQPQHF	TGTGCCAGCAGGGACACGACAGGGTCTCAGCCCCAGCATTTT	TRBD1	TRBV6-1	NA	TRBJ1-5